Here is one T cell receptor (beta chain) with its context. Produced via immunoSEQ multiplex PCR; TCRdb's table is partial and in-frame only. The sample has about half a million clones; approximately 78% are singletons. V was clipped by 5 bases and J by 1 base, with 17 bases between them. CDR1 and CDR2 (germline): LNHDA, SQIVND (reference sequence). The CDR3 length is 16 residues. The data derive from a study of shared clonotypes between healthy human individuals. The gene calls are TRBV19 and TRBJ1-1; maybe TRBD1 (5 bases). Material for sequencing was PBMCs. The clonotype was recovered from a middle-aged woman in good health. Some clones in this sample may be carry-over from other donors' samples. In DNA, the CDR3 is TGTGCCAGTAGTGTCCTTCTAACGGGGCAGAACACTGAAGCTTTCTTT. It translates to CASSVLLTGQNTEAFF. Variable domain in full (rest from reference TRBV19 and TRBJ1-1): DGGITQSPKYLFRKEGQNVTLSCEQNLNHDAMYWYRQDPGQGLRLIYYSQIVNDFQKGDIAEGYSVSREKKESFPLTVTSAQKNPTAFYLCASSVLLTGQNTEAFFGQGTRLTVV.